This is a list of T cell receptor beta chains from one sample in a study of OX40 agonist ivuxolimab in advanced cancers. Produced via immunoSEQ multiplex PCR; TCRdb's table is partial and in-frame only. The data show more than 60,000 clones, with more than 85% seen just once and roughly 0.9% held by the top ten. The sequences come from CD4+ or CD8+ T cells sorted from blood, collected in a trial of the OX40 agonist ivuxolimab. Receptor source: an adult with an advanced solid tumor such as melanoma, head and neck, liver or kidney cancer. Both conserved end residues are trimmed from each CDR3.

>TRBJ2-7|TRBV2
ASSLNRGPYEQY
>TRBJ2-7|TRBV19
ASSIMRRDSPYEQY
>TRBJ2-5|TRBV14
ASSQEGETQY
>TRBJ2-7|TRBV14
ASSQGDPYEQY
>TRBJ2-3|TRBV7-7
ASSSTSGSMDTQY
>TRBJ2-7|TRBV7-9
ASSFSGASYEQY
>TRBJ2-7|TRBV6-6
ASSRGADLVYEQY
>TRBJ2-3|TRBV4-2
ASSQDVGLGLADTQY
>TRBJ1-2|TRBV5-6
ASSLEGGRVEGYT
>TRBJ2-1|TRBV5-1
ASSLELASSYNEQF
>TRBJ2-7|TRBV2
ASQPGLAAYEQY
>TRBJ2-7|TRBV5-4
ASSPEGSFREQY